This T cell receptor (beta chain) was recovered during a study of blood T cell repertoires in COVID-19. Study-level information: The United States, Italy and Spain provided the acute and convalescent COVID-19 samples.

As processed by the authors: Reference gene primer amplification gave estimated nucleated cell counts. This table comes from immunoSEQ multiplex PCR, and its TCRdb copy is limited to in-frame clones, with some not included. V, J and clone size were drawn from that table, and D and trimming were deduced from the DNA. Among about 100,000 clones listed, around 92% were seen once. V was cut by 1 base and J by 3 bases, with 10 bases left in between. The CDR3 totals 14 residues. The germline V gene encodes CDR1 GTSNPN and CDR2 SVGIG (reference sequence). V gene TRBV30 combines with J gene TRBJ1-3, with D perhaps matching TRBD1 (6 bases). The sequenced sample consisted of peripheral blood. The TCR was taken from a man aged 45 to 65 with active COVID-19. CDR3 sequence (DNA): TGTGCCTGGAGTGGGACAGTCGTTGGAAACACCATATATTTT. Translation: CAWSGTVVGNTIYF.